This entry features one T cell receptor (beta chain) sequence. Antigen: not known. Systemic immunosuppression or autoimmune disease history was grounds to exclude patients. The data derive from a study of OX40 agonist ivuxolimab in advanced cancers. Study as a whole: The study gave patients intravenous ivuxolimab at 0.01 to 10 mg/kg every 2 weeks.

Sequencing used immunoSEQ multiplex PCR; TCRdb keeps in-frame clones, though not all of them. The table includes some 44,000 clones, 65% to 85% detected once. The germline gives CDR1 SGHTA, CDR2 FQGTGA. Trimming removed 4 bases from V and 4 bases from J, with 14 bases in between. The CDR3 has 15 residues. Overall study findings and caveats: Clonal expansion from baseline to week 6 occurred in both CD4+ and CD8+ T cells. Expanded clones belonging to CD8+ T cells outnumbered, on average, those of CD4+.

The V call is TRBV7-3, the J call TRBJ1-3; perhaps TRBD1 as D (6 bases). The specimen comprised CD4+ or CD8+ T cells sorted from blood, sampled in a trial of the OX40 agonist ivuxolimab. The sequence was collected from an adult with an advanced solid tumor such as melanoma, head and neck, liver or kidney cancer. In DNA form, the CDR3 reads TGTGCCAGCAGCTCTTCAGGGGCTCCGGGAAACACCATATATTTT. This gives the protein CASSSSGAPGNTIYF.